This T cell receptor (beta chain) originates from a study of blood T cells in healthy people across ages. Study in general: Through template switching, about one barcoded beta molecule was captured per two T cells, as measured in model experiments.

Primers used in a second PCR of roughly 7 to 11 cycles were a sample-barcoded 5' primer and a J-beta primer mix. TCRdb used MiXCR to reprocess the 5' RACE reads, holding one entry per CDR3 protein. Among fewer than 700,000 distinct CDR3 sequences listed, 35% to 50% were seen once. V lost 3 bases, J lost 3 bases, and 12 bases lay in between. Germline V gene data show CDR1 as LGHNA and CDR2 as YNFKEQ. This CDR3 contains 14 residues. Donation came from healthy Caucasian individuals in Russia who were aged roughly 6 to 95. This TCR came from an elderly man in good health. The source material was blood. The chain combines TRBV4-2 with TRBJ2-7, with D perhaps matching TRBD1 (5 bases). CDR3 region: CASSQATQGYEQYF. The CDR3 DNA sequence: TGTGCCAGCAGCCAGGCTACCCAGGGCTACGAGCAGTACTTC.